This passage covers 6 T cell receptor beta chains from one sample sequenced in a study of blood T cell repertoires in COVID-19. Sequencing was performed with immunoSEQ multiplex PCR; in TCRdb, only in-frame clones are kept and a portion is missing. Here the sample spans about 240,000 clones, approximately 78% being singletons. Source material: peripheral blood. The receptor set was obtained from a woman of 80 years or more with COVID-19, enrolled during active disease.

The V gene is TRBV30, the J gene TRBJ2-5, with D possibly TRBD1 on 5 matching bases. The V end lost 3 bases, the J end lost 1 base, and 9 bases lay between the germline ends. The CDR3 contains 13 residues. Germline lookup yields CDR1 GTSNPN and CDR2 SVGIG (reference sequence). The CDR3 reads CAWRTRGQETQYF. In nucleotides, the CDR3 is TGTGCCTGGAGGACAAGGGGCCAAGAGACCCAGTACTTC.

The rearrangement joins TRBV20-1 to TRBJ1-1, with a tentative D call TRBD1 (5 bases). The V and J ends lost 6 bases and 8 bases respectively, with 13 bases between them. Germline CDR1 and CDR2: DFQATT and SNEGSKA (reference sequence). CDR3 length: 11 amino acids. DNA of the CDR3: TGCAGTGCGCGACGCGGGGGGGAAGCTTTCTTT. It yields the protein CSARRGGEAFF.

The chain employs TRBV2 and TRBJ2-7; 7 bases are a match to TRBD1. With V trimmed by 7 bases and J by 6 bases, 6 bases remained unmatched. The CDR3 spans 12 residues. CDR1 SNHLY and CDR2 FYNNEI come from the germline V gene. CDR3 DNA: TGTGCCAGCACTATGACAGGGAGCGAGCAGTACTTC. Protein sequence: CASTMTGSEQYF.

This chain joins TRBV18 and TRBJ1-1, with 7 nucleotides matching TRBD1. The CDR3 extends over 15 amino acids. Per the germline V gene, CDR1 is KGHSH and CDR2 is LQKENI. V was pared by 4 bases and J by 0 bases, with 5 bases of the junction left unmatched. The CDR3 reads CASSRTTGLNTEAFF. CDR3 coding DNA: TGTGCCAGCTCACGGACGACAGGGCTGAACACTGAAGCTTTCTTT.

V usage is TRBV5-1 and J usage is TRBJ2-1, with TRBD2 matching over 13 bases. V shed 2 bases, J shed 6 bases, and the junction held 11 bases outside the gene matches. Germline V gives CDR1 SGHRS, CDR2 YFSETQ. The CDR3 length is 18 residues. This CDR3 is CASSLDPPTSGRINEQFF. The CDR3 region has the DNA TGCGCCAGCAGCTTAGACCCCCCGACTAGCGGGAGGATCAATGAGCAGTTCTTC.

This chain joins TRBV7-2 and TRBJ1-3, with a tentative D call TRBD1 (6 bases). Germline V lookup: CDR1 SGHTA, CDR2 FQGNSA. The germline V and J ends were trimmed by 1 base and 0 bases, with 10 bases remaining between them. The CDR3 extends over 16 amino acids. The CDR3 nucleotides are TGTGCCAGCAGCTTAGGGACAGCTTTCTCTGGAAACACCATATATTTT. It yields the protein CASSLGTAFSGNTIYF. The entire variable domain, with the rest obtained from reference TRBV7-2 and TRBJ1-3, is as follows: GAGVSQSPSNKVTEKGKDVELRCDPISGHTALYWYRQSLGQGLEFLIYFQGNSAPDKSGLPSDRFSAERTGGSVSTLTIQRTQQEDSAVYLCASSLGTAFSGNTIYFGEGSWLTVV.